A single sample gave rise to the 23 T cell receptor beta chains below, sequenced in a study of blood T cell repertoires in COVID-19. Method: immunoSEQ multiplex PCR; TCRdb's copy keeps in-frame clones and lacks some. The table has approximately 200,000 clones, approximately 82% seen once. Specimen: peripheral blood. The receptors derive from a human donor with acute or convalescent COVID-19. The donor label of this sample is uncertain.

The V call is TRBV7-8, the J call TRBJ2-4, with a tentative D call TRBD1 (6 bases). CDR1 is SGHVS and CDR2 is FQNEAQ in the germline V gene. The V end lost 5 bases, the J end lost 0 bases, and 11 bases lay between the germline ends. The CDR3 runs to 15 residues. The CDR3 nucleotides read TGTGCCAGCAGCATCGGACAGCTAGCCAAAAACATTCAGTACTTC. Encoded protein: CASSIGQLAKNIQYF.

Turning to this clone: Distinct nucleotide sequences in the sample also encode this CDR3. This rearrangement joins TRBV29-1 to TRBJ1-1; D is unresolved. Per the germline V gene, CDR1 is SQVTM and CDR2 is ANQGSEA. The CDR3 loop spans 11 amino acids. With 3 bases removed from V and 4 bases from J, the gap between germline ends came to 6 bases. The DNA for the CDR3 is TGCAGCGTTGACCGGGGCACTGAAGCTTTCTTT. It encodes CSVDRGTEAFF.

This clone occurred a few times. J is TRBJ1-3 and V is TRBV28; D is undetermined. V gave up 5 bases and J gave up 7 bases, with 15 bases separating them. CDR3 length equals 14 residues. Per the germline V gene, CDR1 is MDHEN and CDR2 is SYDVKM. The CDR3 is CASSADLSVNTIYF. DNA of the CDR3: TGTGCCAGCAGTGCTGACTTATCCGTCAACACCATATATTTT.

This rearrangement joins TRBV29-1 to TRBJ1-1; a possible D gene is TRBD1 (5 bases). This CDR3 has 13 residues. V lost 5 bases and J 1 base, leaving 11 bases between the germline ends. CDR1 is SQVTM, CDR2 ANQGSEA, per germline. The DNA for the CDR3 is TGCAGCGTTCTGAGGACAAAGAACACTGAAGCTTTCTTT. Its translation is CSVLRTKNTEAFF. Variable domain in full (rest from reference TRBV29-1 and TRBJ1-1): SAVISQKPSRDICQRGTSLTIQCQVDSQVTMMFWYRQQPGQSLTLIATANQGSEATYESGFVIDKFPISRPNLTFSTLTVSNMSPEDSSIYLCSVLRTKNTEAFFGQGTRLTVV.

As concerns this clone: Different DNA sequences within this sample yield the same CDR3. The V gene is TRBV13, the J gene TRBJ2-7; 12 nucleotides align to TRBD1. This CDR3 comprises 13 residues. Germline V gives CDR1 PRHDT, CDR2 FYEKMQ (reference sequence). V lost 5 bases, J lost 6 bases, and 2 bases stayed unmatched. The CDR3 sequence: CASSRDRGREQYF. CDR3 bases: TGTGCCAGCAGCCGGGACAGGGGGCGCGAGCAGTACTTC.

The rearrangement links TRBV5-1 to TRBJ2-6; 7 bases are a match to TRBD1. From germline, CDR1 is SGHRS and CDR2 YFSETQ. Trimming cost V 1 base and J 4 bases; bases outside gene matches: 2. The CDR3 contains 15 residues. CDR3 coding DNA: TGCGCCAGCAGCTTGACAGGGGAAGGGGCCAACGTCCTGACTTTC. This translates into CASSLTGEGANVLTF.

J is TRBJ1-1 and V is TRBV3-1 (or the pseudogene TRBV3-2); 8 nucleotides match TRBD1. The CDR3 runs 15 residues. The J segment lost 7 bases and the V segment lost 3 bases, leaving 10 bases of the junction unmatched. Looked up from germline, CDR1 is LGHDT and CDR2 is YNNKEL (reference sequence). The CDR3: CASSQGNHRGSEAFF. DNA for the CDR3: TGTGCCAGCAGCCAGGGGAATCACAGGGGGAGTGAAGCTTTCTTT.

V usage is TRBV6-2 or TRBV6-3 and J usage is TRBJ2-1, with 14 bases aligning to TRBD2. CDR3 size: 15 residues. Unmatched junction bases numbered 4, after V lost 5 bases and J lost 7 bases. Germline V lookup: CDR1 MNHEY, CDR2 SVGEGT. Written as DNA, the CDR3 is TGTGCCAGCAGTCCGACTAGCGGGAGGGGTAATGAGCAGTTCTTC. The encoded protein is CASSPTSGRGNEQFF.

The V call is TRBV7-9, the J call TRBJ1-2; weak D call: TRBD1 (6 bases). Germline CDR1 and CDR2: SEHNR and FQNEAQ (reference sequence). This CDR3 is 15 amino acids long. V was shortened by 10 bases and J by 4 bases, with 22 bases between the two germline ends. CDR3 in amino acids: CAIGGGGAPSYGYTF. As DNA, the CDR3 is TGTGCCATTGGAGGCGGGGGGGCTCCAAGCTATGGCTACACCTTC.

A few counts support this clone. The V call is TRBV30, the J call TRBJ2-7, with D perhaps matching TRBD2 (6 bases). This CDR3 region has 14 residues. V was clipped by 8 bases and J by 3 bases, with 20 bases between them. The germline V gene has CDR1 GTSNPN and CDR2 SVGIG (reference sequence). The DNA of the CDR3 is TGTGCCGCCGCCCGGGACTGGGGGGTCTACGAGCAGTACTTC. This encodes CAAARDWGVYEQYF. The full variable domain, in which reference TRBV30 and TRBJ2-7 provide the parts outside the CDR3, is SQTIHQWPATLVQPVGSPLSLECTVEGTSNPNLYWYRQAAGRGLQLLFYSVGIGQISSEVPQNLSASRPQDRQFILSSKKLLLSDSGFYLCAAARDWGVYEQYFGPGTRLTVT.

The V call is TRBV7-6, the J call TRBJ2-3; unclear D gene. The V end was cut by 1 base, the J end by 1 base, with 9 bases between. This CDR3 contains 15 residues. Germline CDR1 reads SGHVS; CDR2 reads FNYEAQ. CDR3 sequence reads: CASSLGAVGTDTQYF. The CDR3 region has the DNA TGTGCCAGCAGCTTAGGGGCCGTAGGCACAGATACGCAGTATTTT.

The sample holds a few counts of this clone. This chain uses TRBV28 with TRBJ2-1, with 13 bases lining up with TRBD2. CDR1 is MDHEN, CDR2 SYDVKM, per germline. The CDR3 sequence is 15 residues long. The V gene end was trimmed by 5 bases and the J gene end by 7 bases; junction bases not matched to a gene: 5. The CDR3 is CASSQLAGGLNEQFF. CDR3 nucleotides: TGTGCCAGCAGTCAACTAGCGGGAGGGCTAAATGAGCAGTTCTTC.

The rearrangement joins TRBV6-5 to TRBJ2-7; 7 positions match TRBD1. This CDR3 is built from 15 residues. V was clipped by 6 bases and J by 4 bases; unmatched bases: 12. Germline V gene lookup returns CDR1 MNHEY and CDR2 SVGAGI. The CDR3 DNA sequence: TGTGCCAGCAGGCCGAACCTCCGGGACAGATACGAGCAGTACTTC. This codes for CASRPNLRDRYEQYF.

This chain links TRBV19 with TRBJ2-4; a weak D match, TRBD1 (6 bases). The germline V and J ends were trimmed by 5 bases and 7 bases, with 18 bases remaining between them. The CDR3 has 15 residues. Germline V gene sequence: CDR1 LNHDA, CDR2 SQIVND (reference sequence). The CDR3 DNA is TGTGCCAGTAGTCCTTCCGGGACACCTCCGAACATTCAGTACTTC. Its protein is CASSPSGTPPNIQYF.

This rearrangement joins TRBV5-5 to TRBJ2-3; no reliable D call. Trimming stripped 0 bases from V and 3 bases from J, with 5 bases between. CDR3 length: 13 residues. Germline assignment: CDR1 SGHKS and CDR2 YYEKEE (reference sequence). CDR3 DNA: TGTGCCAGCAGCTTGGGTCCAACAGATACGCAGTATTTT. Translating gives CASSLGPTDTQYF.

In nucleotides, the CDR3 is TGTGCCAGCAAATTAGGGGACAGAGGGGGAAACACCATATATTTT. Amino acid sequence: CASKLGDRGGNTIYF. The rearrangement links TRBV6-5 to TRBJ1-3, with 7 bases that match TRBD1. The length of the CDR3 is 15 residues. The germline V gene encodes CDR1 MNHEY and CDR2 SVGAGI. V was clipped by 7 bases and J by 4 bases; unmatched bases: 10.

The rearrangement links TRBV7-8 to TRBJ2-5, with 9 positions matching TRBD1. CDR1 and CDR2 (germline): SGHVS, FQNEAQ. V lost 1 base, J lost 3 bases, and 3 bases stayed unmatched. This CDR3 comprises 15 residues. CDR3 sequence reads: CASSLGGQGKETQYF. In nucleotides, the CDR3 is TGTGCCAGCAGCTTAGGGGGACAGGGCAAAGAGACCCAGTACTTC.

The rearrangement joins TRBV3-1 (or the pseudogene TRBV3-2) to TRBJ1-1; D remains unclear. CDR3 length equals 15 residues. Looked up from germline, CDR1 is LGHDT and CDR2 is YNNKEL (reference sequence). V dropped 1 base and J dropped 1 base, with 10 bases sitting between them. CDR3 protein: CASSQVPPRNTEAFF. The CDR3 DNA is TGTGCCAGCAGCCAAGTACCCCCGAGGAACACTGAAGCTTTCTTT.

V gene TRBV6-5 combines with J gene TRBJ1-6, with a tentative D call TRBD1 (6 bases). This CDR3 is 15 amino acids long. Germline-derived CDR1 and CDR2 are MNHEY and SVGAGI. The V and J ends lost 6 bases and 7 bases respectively, with 16 bases between them. The CDR3 protein is CASSLTGLENSPLHF. Here the CDR3 DNA reads TGTGCCAGCAGCCTAACAGGGTTGGAAAATTCACCCCTCCACTTT.

The chain carries TRBV6-2 or TRBV6-3 and TRBJ2-3; D may be TRBD2 (6 bases). V gave up 7 bases and J gave up 6 bases, with 20 bases separating them. The germline V gene has CDR1 MNHEY and CDR2 SVGEGT. The CDR3 runs to 15 residues. Here the CDR3 reads CASIPGLQRLDTQYF. Written as DNA, the CDR3 is TGTGCCAGCATCCCGGGACTTCAGAGATTGGATACGCAGTATTTT.

The rearrangement links TRBV28 to TRBJ2-2, with 10 bases lining up with TRBD1. There are 16 residues in the CDR3. The V gene's germline CDR1 is MDHEN and CDR2 SYDVKM. V trimming: 4 bases; J trimming: 6 bases; junction bases outside the gene matches: 8. Here the CDR3 reads CASSSPGQGIAGELFF. The CDR3 DNA sequence: TGTGCCAGCAGTTCTCCGGGACAGGGGATCGCCGGGGAGCTGTTTTTT.

The chain is built from TRBV30 and TRBJ1-6, with 7 positions matching TRBD1. Germline V CDR1 and CDR2: GTSNPN, SVGIG (reference sequence). V dropped 2 bases and J dropped 5; count of bases not matched to a gene: 9. This CDR3 is 16 amino acids long. The CDR3 spells CAWSPNRGWDNSPLHF. As DNA, the CDR3 is TGTGCCTGGAGTCCAAACAGGGGCTGGGATAATTCACCCCTCCACTTT. Full variable domain (missing parts from reference TRBV30 and TRBJ1-6): SQTIHQWPATLVQPVGSPLSLECTVEGTSNPNLYWYRQAAGRGLQLLFYSVGIGQISSEVPQNLSASRPQDRQFILSSKKLLLSDSGFYLCAWSPNRGWDNSPLHFGNGTRLTVT.

The chain recombines TRBV18 with TRBJ1-4; D ambiguous. This CDR3 contains 15 residues. Trimming cost V 2 bases and J 8 bases, with 15 bases left between them. Looked up from germline, CDR1 is KGHSH and CDR2 is LQKENI. CDR3 DNA: TGTGCCAGCTCACCAGCCCAGGAATCCACCGAAAAACTGTTTTTT. Amino acids: CASSPAQESTEKLFF.